This T cell receptor beta chain was sequenced during a study of technical replicates of blood from several donors. Libraries were prepared by immunoSEQ multiplex PCR; TCRdb keeps only in-frame clonotypes and omits some of them. The sample lists tens of thousands of clones, 75% to 95% occurring once. This CDR3 is built from 14 residues. In germline, CDR1 is SGHRS, CDR2 YFSETQ. The V end lost 2 bases, the J end lost 0 bases, and 9 bases lay between the germline ends. This TCR came from a human donor in good health. Some clones in this sample may be carry-over from other donors' samples. This chain joins TRBV5-1 and TRBJ2-7, with D possibly being TRBD1 (5 bases). Material: PBMCs. The CDR3 region has the DNA TGCGCCAGCAGCTTACAGGAATCCTCCTACGAGCAGTACTTC. Its protein product is CASSLQESSYEQYF.